This TCR beta chain was profiled in a study of human T cells and chemical hapten exposure (dated by TCRdb to about 2021). Looking at the study overall: For sensitization, 2% DPC in acetone was applied to a roughly 2 cm by roughly 2 cm area of upper inner arm skin. Throughout the study period of approximately 23 weeks, patients also received therapeutic DPC doses to the scalp every week. Patch testing was performed on the upper back with Finn chambers containing 0.01% DPC, and the patch tests were scored after 6 days according to International Contact Dermatitis Research Group standards. The patient cohort, mostly female, included alopecia areata with under or over 50% scalp involvement, alopecia totalis and alopecia universalis. Libraries were combined into a pool for sequencing, and differences in TCR yield between samples came mainly from small differences in library volumes within the pool. This study followed changes in the peripheral blood TCR repertoire in vivo during primary and secondary sensitization of alopecia patients to the hapten diphenylcyclopropenone (DPC). Patient blood was sampled pre-sensitization (week 0) and at 2, 6 and about 24 weeks after DPC sensitization. About 30 alopecia patients provided blood for TCR sequencing at one to four time points (pre-sensitization, 2, 6 and 24 weeks).

This clonotype came up a few times. Its antigen is not yet known. There are no base qualities to consult, and no much larger clone falls within one base. The library was obtained by RACE. Reads for this sample came from a NextSeq 500. During library preparation, unique molecular identifiers were attached to individual cDNA molecules so that TCRs could be counted in a quantitative, reproducible way. Each blood RNA sample was used to sequence both TCR alpha and TCR beta chains. The paper's processing steps were these. The median number of TCRs per sample was approximately 93,000, ranging from roughly 23,224 to 690,600. The Decombinator software suite was used to annotate V, J and CDR3 in the TCR reads. For PS versus PT1 abundance plots, all samples were subsampled to the same number of TCRs (28,000). TCRs were defined as expanded if absent before sensitization and observed at least eight times at the 2-week time point. TCRdb trimmed public reads at Q25 via fastp, called clones via MiXCR and kept in-frame beta chains. Rows with a matching CDR3 protein are joined into one entry that keeps the most common DNA and genes. Clone size and V and J calls follow TCRdb, not the original study. In this sample the table shows 350,000 to 400,000 distinct CDR3 sequences, around 6% of which occur a single time. Jointly, the top ten make up about 6% of the sample.

Reading the label with the study, this specimen's time point is: patch test 2, 6 weeks after DPC sensitization. What this sample's treatment or condition label stands for: therapeutic diphenylcyclopropenone sensitization with weekly scalp DPC. Blood at each patch-test visit was drawn before the patch test was applied. To be eligible, patients had to be aged 18 to 70, diagnosed with alopecia and judged suitable for DPC therapy, while pregnant patients were excluded. Total RNA was extracted from unfractionated whole blood that had been collected in Tempus Blood RNA tubes. Results and caveats for the whole study, not just this receptor: After repeated subsampling, changes were observed in the strength of the expansion versus patch-test correlation and in the threshold at which the correlation became significant. DPC sensitization did not change the number of TCRs with a frequency above 1 in 1000, and there was no evidence of changes in global repertoire structure. All patients had alopecia, a presumed autoimmune disease, so their immune response might differ from that of healthy individuals. A positive correlation was found between the number of PT1 expanded TCRs and patch test score, with significance reached at thresholds 8, 16 and 32 but not 4. Compared with pre-sensitization or healthy control sets, expanded TCRs formed significantly more large CDR3 similarity clusters, which is consistent with antigen-driven responses.

Taken from cysteine to phenylalanine, the CDR3 has 15 residues. CDR3 DNA only is kept here, 45 bases in frame from base 1. Looking up the germline V gene yields CDR1 LGHNA and CDR2 YNFKEQ. V is shortened by 0 bases, J by 4 bases, and the region joining them spans 12 bases. The clonotype comes from a young woman with alopecia areata. Some clones in this sample may be carry-over from other donors' samples. Recombination joined TRBV4-2 with TRBJ1-2; TRBD1 could be the D gene, as 5 bases match. The sequencing here drew on whole blood, taken in connection with sensitization to the hapten diphenylcyclopropenone (DPC). The CDR3 loop reads CASSQDLRGLYGYTF. The bases are TGTGCCAGCAGCCAAGACTTAAGGGGTCTCTATGGCTACACCTTC.